Following are 30 T cell receptor beta chains from one sample sequenced in a study of CD8 T cells in ankylosing spondylitis. The study's findings and limits: Seemingly distinctive of ankylosing spondylitis blood was a TCR beta motif formed by eight highly homologous variants.

TCRdb itself ran the 5' RACE reads through MiXCR, one entry per CDR3 protein. The data contain over 600,000 distinct CDR3 sequences, around 20% of them singletons. These receptors' antigens are unknown. The sequencing input was blood, either unsorted or a sorted T cell fraction (not recorded which). These receptors were collected from a male donor with ankylosing spondylitis.

This clonotype was seen repeatedly, ten times or more. The chain joins TRBV29-1 to TRBJ2-1; either TRBD1 or TRBD2 may supply D (5 bases each). V dropped 6 bases and J dropped 3 bases, with 15 bases sitting between them. CDR1 and CDR2 from the germline V gene are SQVTM and ANQGSEA. CDR3 length equals 14 residues. As DNA, the CDR3 is TGCAGCGTCCCGCCGGGGCAGGGCTACAATGAGCAGTTCTTC. It codes for CSVPPGQGYNEQFF.

The rearrangement uses TRBV12-3 or TRBV12-4 and TRBJ2-1; no reliable D call. Between the trimmed V and J ends, which lost 3 bases and 5 bases, there was a span of 11 bases. The CDR3 totals 14 residues. The CDR3 sequence is CASSFSGSHNEQFF. In DNA, the CDR3 is TGTGCCAGCAGTTTTTCCGGGTCTCACAATGAGCAGTTCTTC.

This clonotype was seen a handful of times. The rearrangement links TRBV29-1 to TRBJ1-1; D gene uncertain. Trimming left V 7 bases short and J 1 base short, with 13 bases between. Per germline, CDR1 SQVTM and CDR2 ANQGSEA. CDR3 size: 13 residues. The CDR3 loop reads CSAISGENTEAFF. The CDR3 DNA sequence: TGCAGCGCCATAAGCGGGGAGAACACTGAAGCTTTCTTT.

V and J are TRBV28 and TRBJ2-1, with a weak D call TRBD2 (6 bases). The CDR3 spans 15 residues. Trimming pared 7 bases from V and 6 bases from J, leaving 19 bases between. CDR1 and CDR2 (germline): MDHEN, SYDVKM. The CDR3 DNA sequence: TGTGCCAGCACCCTACCGGGAGCCCTTGGCAATGAGCAGTTCTTC. Translating gives CASTLPGALGNEQFF.

This chain links TRBV5-1 with TRBJ2-5, with D possibly TRBD2 on 6 matching bases. This CDR3 region has 16 residues. Germline loops: CDR1 SGHRS, CDR2 YFSETQ. Trimming took 4 bases from V and 2 from J, leaving 18 bases between them. The CDR3 nucleotides read TGCGCCAGCAGCCCCTATATGGGGGGTGATCAAGAGACCCAGTACTTC. Translated, it gives CASSPYMGGDQETQYF.

This chain joins TRBV7-8 and TRBJ2-7, with D uncertain. CDR1 and CDR2 (germline): SGHVS, FQNEAQ. The ends were cut back, 0 bases at V and 0 bases at J, with 9 bases in the middle. The CDR3 has 15 residues. The CDR3 DNA is TGTGCCAGCAGCTTAGCGACGGCAACCTCCTACGAGCAGTACTTC. Protein: CASSLATATSYEQYF. Drawing the rest from reference TRBV7-8 and TRBJ2-7, the complete variable domain is GAGVSQSPRYKVAKRGQDVALRCDPISGHVSLFWYQQALGQGPEFLTYFQNEAQLDKSGLPSDRFFAERPEGSVSTLKIQRTQQEDSAVYLCASSLATATSYEQYFGPGTRLTVT.

This clonotype was detected a few times. This chain joins TRBV5-1 and TRBJ2-7; TRBD1 agrees at 10 bases. The ends lost 5 bases at V and 2 bases at J; junction bases unmatched: 22. The CDR3 is 20 residues long. Germline V gene data show CDR1 as SGHRS and CDR2 as YFSETQ. The CDR3 coding sequence is TGCGCCAGCAGTCTGATCCCTCAGGGCCTTGCCGGGACAGGGGCCTACGAGCAGTACTTC. Translated, it gives CASSLIPQGLAGTGAYEQYF.

This clonotype was detected a few times. The chain uses TRBV5-6 and TRBJ2-2; 10 bases match TRBD1. V gave up 4 bases and J gave up 7 bases; unmatched junction bases: 7. Per germline, CDR1 SGHDT and CDR2 YYEEEE. This CDR3 has 15 residues. CDR3 loop: CASSVDRGMGGELFF. For the CDR3, the DNA is TGTGCCAGCAGCGTGGACAGGGGGATGGGCGGGGAGCTGTTTTTT.

As DNA, the CDR3 is TGCGCCAGCAGCGCTCCCCGGGGGGCGGGAGATGAGCAGTTCTTC. Translated, it gives CASSAPRGAGDEQFF. This chain joins TRBV5-1 and TRBJ2-1, with a tentative D call TRBD2 (7 bases). Looked up from germline, CDR1 is SGHRS and CDR2 is YFSETQ. This CDR3 has 15 residues. The V end lost 4 bases, the J end lost 8 bases, and 19 bases lay between the germline ends.

This clonotype appeared a few times. The genes are TRBV20-1 and TRBJ2-1; 9 positions agree with TRBD1. The CDR3 is 16 residues long. J gave up 5 bases and V 1 base, and 9 bases lay outside the gene matches. The germline gives CDR1 DFQATT, CDR2 SNEGSKA (reference sequence). CDR3 in amino acids: CSARGLDRGKDNEQFF. The CDR3 DNA follows: TGCAGTGCTAGAGGCCTTGACAGGGGGAAAGACAATGAGCAGTTCTTC.

This sequence joins TRBV7-9 and TRBJ2-1, with 16 bases matching TRBD2. This CDR3 spans 15 amino acids. CDR1 is SEHNR, CDR2 FQNEAQ, per germline (reference sequence). Trimming took 5 bases from V and 12 from J; bases not matched to a gene: 7. The CDR3 protein is CASSPGTSGGAGQFF. The CDR3 bases are TGTGCCAGCAGCCCCGGGACTAGCGGGGGGGCAGGGCAGTTCTTC.

This sequence joins TRBV7-8 and TRBJ2-3; 11 bases fit TRBD2. With 8 bases clipped from V and 6 bases from J, the junction kept 10 bases outside the gene matches. The CDR3 contains 15 residues. Germline V CDR1 and CDR2: SGHVS, FQNEAQ. Here the CDR3 DNA reads TGTGCCAGCGGGCTCACTAGCGGGAGTGGGGATACGCAGTATTTT. Its translation is CASGLTSGSGDTQYF.

The rearrangement links TRBV10-3 to TRBJ1-5, with no clear D. This CDR3 contains 13 residues. Germline V gene lookup returns CDR1 ENHRY and CDR2 SYGVKD. Trimming removed 4 bases from V and 4 bases from J, with 8 bases in between. The DNA of the CDR3 is TGTGCCATCAGTGGGGAAACTAATCAGCCCCAGCATTTT. Translation: CAISGETNQPQHF.

This clonotype was observed a few times. The chain links TRBV7-6 to TRBJ2-7; 10 bases are shared with TRBD2. This CDR3 comprises 15 residues. Losses at the gene ends were 5 bases for V and 6 bases for J; bases not matched to a gene: 10. CDR1 and CDR2 (germline): SGHVS, FNYEAQ. CDR3 in DNA: TGTGCCAGCAGCCCTGAGCGGGAGGGCCTTCTCGAGCAGTACTTC. Translating it yields CASSPEREGLLEQYF.

This clonotype was found a few times. V is TRBV25-1 and J is TRBJ2-3, with D perhaps being TRBD1 or TRBD2 (5 bases each). The V end was cut by 3 bases, the J end by 6 bases, with 16 bases between. This CDR3 comprises 15 residues. Germline CDR1 MGHDK, CDR2 SYGVNS. CDR3 loop: CASSEGPRVFDTQYF. In nucleotides, the CDR3 is TGTGCCAGCAGTGAGGGACCTCGAGTATTCGATACGCAGTATTTT.

This clonotype has just a few counts. The V and J genes are TRBV28 and TRBJ2-7; the D gene is possibly TRBD1 (6 bases). The CDR3 spans 14 residues. From germline, CDR1 is MDHEN and CDR2 SYDVKM. V dropped 3 bases and J dropped 2 bases, with 11 bases sitting between them. The CDR3 DNA sequence: TGTGCCAGCAGTTTCATACAGGGCCCCTACGAGCAGTACTTC. Amino acid sequence: CASSFIQGPYEQYF.

This chain links TRBV7-3 with TRBJ1-2; possible D gene TRBD1, 5 bases. In germline, CDR1 is SGHTA, CDR2 FQGTGA. The CDR3 consists of 14 residues. Deletions cut 5 bases from V and 4 bases from J, with 14 bases between. The CDR3 region has the DNA TGTGCCAGCAGCCGGGGGAAGGGAGCCTATGGCTACACCTTC. It codes for CASSRGKGAYGYTF.

This clonotype has only a few counts. This CDR3 reads CASSPQPGTGGYEQYF. Written as DNA, the CDR3 is TGTGCCAGCAGTCCTCAACCCGGGACAGGGGGCTACGAGCAGTACTTC. This rearrangement joins TRBV12-3 or TRBV12-4 to TRBJ2-7, with TRBD1 matching over 11 bases. V trimming: 5 bases; J trimming: 3 bases; junction bases outside the gene matches: 9. The CDR3 spans 16 residues.

The chain is built from TRBV13 and TRBJ2-7, with TRBD1 matching 11 bases. The CDR3 has 16 amino acids. Germline lookup yields CDR1 PRHDT and CDR2 FYEKMQ (reference sequence). V shed 4 bases and J 4 bases; nucleotides not matched to a gene: 9. The CDR3 protein is CASSSIRDRGSYEQYF. The CDR3 DNA reads as TGTGCCAGCAGCTCAATTCGGGACAGGGGGTCTTACGAGCAGTACTTC.

This chain connects TRBV11-2 to TRBJ1-4, with TRBD1 matching 9 bases. CDR3 length: 17 amino acids. V was clipped by 5 bases and J by 6 bases; unmatched bases: 13. Germline assignment: CDR1 SGHAT and CDR2 FQNNGV. CDR3 in amino acids: CASSPSDRGILDEKLFF. In DNA form, the CDR3 reads TGTGCCAGCAGCCCATCGGACAGGGGAATCTTGGATGAAAAACTGTTTTTT. The entire variable domain, with the rest obtained from reference TRBV11-2 and TRBJ1-4, is as follows: EAGVAQSPRYKIIEKRQSVAFWCNPISGHATLYWYQQILGQGPKLLIQFQNNGVVDDSQLPKDRFSAERLKGVDSTLKIQPAKLEDSAVYLCASSPSDRGILDEKLFFGSGTQLSVL.

This clonotype was found a few times. The chain recombines TRBV12-3 or TRBV12-4 with TRBJ1-5; D perhaps matches TRBD1 (6 bases). This CDR3 contains 15 residues. V was cut by 5 bases and J by 2 bases, with 13 bases left in between. The CDR3 reads CASSQQGGGNQPQHF. The DNA of the CDR3 is TGTGCCAGCAGTCAACAGGGTGGCGGCAATCAGCCCCAGCATTTT.

This clonotype has only a few counts. This rearrangement joins TRBV7-3 to TRBJ2-3; 11 bases align to TRBD2. Trimming took 2 bases from V and 4 from J; bases not matched to a gene: 11. Per the germline V gene, CDR1 is SGHTA and CDR2 is FQGTGA. The CDR3 contains 18 residues. The CDR3 DNA sequence: TGTGCCAGCAGCTTACTCCCTCTGACTAGCGGGGCCCCAGATACGCAGTATTTT. Residues: CASSLLPLTSGAPDTQYF.

The sample holds a few counts of this clonotype. The junction does not match germline at one end; this may be a read error. The chain carries TRBV20-1 and TRBJ2-7; 13 positions match TRBD2. Germline-derived CDR1 and CDR2 are DFQATT and SNEGSKA (reference sequence). The CDR3 contains 16 residues. CDR3 region: CSDRLAGGPFSYEQYF. CDR3 nucleotide sequence: TGCAGTGATAGACTAGCGGGGGGTCCCTTCTCCTACGAGCAGTACTTC.

The gene calls are TRBV20-1 and TRBJ2-7; possibly TRBD1 or TRBD2 for D (5 bases each). The germline V gene encodes CDR1 DFQATT and CDR2 SNEGSKA (reference sequence). There are 13 residues in the CDR3. CDR3 nucleotides: TGCAGCGCTCTTGAGGGACGCTTCTACGAGCAGTACTTC. Protein sequence: CSALEGRFYEQYF.

The CDR3 is CASSLQEWERREQFF. CDR3 nucleotide sequence: TGCGCCAGCAGCTTGCAAGAGTGGGAGCGAAGGGAGCAGTTCTTC. The chain links TRBV5-1 to TRBJ2-1; TRBD2 might be the D (5 bases). With 1 base removed from V and 10 bases from J, the gap between germline ends came to 18 bases. This CDR3 region has 15 residues. Germline-derived CDR1 and CDR2 are SGHRS and YFSETQ.

This clonotype was observed a handful of times. The V and J genes are TRBV5-1 and TRBJ2-1; 9 bases agree with TRBD2. The CDR3 length is 16 residues. The V gene end was trimmed by 1 base and the J gene end by 4 bases; junction bases not matched to a gene: 6. Looked up from germline, CDR1 is SGHRS and CDR2 is YFSETQ. The CDR3 spells CASSLWASGVYNEQFF. The CDR3 DNA follows: TGCGCCAGCAGCTTGTGGGCTAGCGGGGTATACAATGAGCAGTTCTTC.

The rearrangement joins TRBV7-9 to TRBJ2-1; the D gene is possibly TRBD2 (6 bases). CDR3 length: 17 residues. The V gene lost 7 bases and the J gene lost 8 bases, with 27 bases spanning the gap. The germline V gene encodes CDR1 SEHNR and CDR2 FQNEAQ (reference sequence). CDR3 sequence: CASTSPPRERWKDEQFF. CDR3 coding DNA: TGTGCCAGCACCTCTCCGCCCCGGGAGAGGTGGAAAGATGAGCAGTTCTTC.

J is TRBJ1-4 and V is TRBV20-1, with D uncertain. There are 13 residues in the CDR3. V shed 5 bases and J shed 7 bases, with 14 bases lying between them. Germline V gene sequence: CDR1 DFQATT, CDR2 SNEGSKA (reference sequence). The CDR3 nucleotides are TGCAGTGCTGAGCCGGAGGAGGGTGAAAAACTGTTTTTT. It translates to CSAEPEEGEKLFF.

CDR3: CASSSPRREGDEQFF. The CDR3 region has the DNA TGTGCCAGCAGTTCCCCCCGGCGGGAGGGCGATGAGCAGTTCTTC. The V call is TRBV27, the J call TRBJ2-1, with 9 bases that match TRBD2. Per the germline V gene, CDR1 is MNHEY and CDR2 is SMNVEV (reference sequence). V dropped 4 bases and J dropped 8; count of bases not matched to a gene: 9. The CDR3 loop spans 15 amino acids.

The chain carries TRBV27 and TRBJ2-7; weak D call: TRBD1 (5 bases). In germline, CDR1 is MNHEY, CDR2 SMNVEV (reference sequence). V dropped 7 bases and J dropped 10 bases, with 17 bases sitting between them. The length of the CDR3 is 12 residues. CDR3 in DNA: TGTGCCAGCATGGTTCCACCTGACAGACAGTACTTC. Encoded protein: CASMVPPDRQYF.